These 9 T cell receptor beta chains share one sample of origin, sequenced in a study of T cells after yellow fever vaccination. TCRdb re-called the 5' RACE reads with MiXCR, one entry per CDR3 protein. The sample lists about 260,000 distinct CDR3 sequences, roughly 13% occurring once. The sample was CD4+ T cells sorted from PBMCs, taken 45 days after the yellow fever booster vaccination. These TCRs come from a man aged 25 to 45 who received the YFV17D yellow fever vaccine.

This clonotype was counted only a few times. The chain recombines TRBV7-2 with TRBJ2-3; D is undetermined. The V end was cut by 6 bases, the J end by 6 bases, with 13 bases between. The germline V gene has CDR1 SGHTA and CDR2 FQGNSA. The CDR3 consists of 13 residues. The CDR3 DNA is TGTGCCAGCAGTACAAGACATTTGGATACGCAGTATTTT. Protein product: CASSTRHLDTQYF. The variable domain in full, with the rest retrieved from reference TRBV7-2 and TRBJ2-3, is GAGVSQSPSNKVTEKGKDVELRCDPISGHTALYWYRQSLGQGLEFLIYFQGNSAPDKSGLPSDRFSAERTGGSVSTLTIQRTQQEDSAVYLCASSTRHLDTQYFGPGTRLTVL.

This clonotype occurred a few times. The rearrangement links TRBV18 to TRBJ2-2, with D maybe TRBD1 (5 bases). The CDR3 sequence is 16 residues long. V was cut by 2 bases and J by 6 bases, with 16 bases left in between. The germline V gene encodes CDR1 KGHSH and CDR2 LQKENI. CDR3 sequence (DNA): TGTGCCAGCTCACCATCTCCCAAAGCAGGGCCCGGGGAGCTGTTTTTT. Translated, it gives CASSPSPKAGPGELFF.

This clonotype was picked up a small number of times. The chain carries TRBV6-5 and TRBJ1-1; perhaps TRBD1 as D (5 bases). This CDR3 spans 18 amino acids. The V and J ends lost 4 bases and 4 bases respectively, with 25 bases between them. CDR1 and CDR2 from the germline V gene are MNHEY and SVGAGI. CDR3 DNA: TGTGCCAGCAGTTCTCCGCCGCGGGGCGGGGGGGAATCCACTGAAGCTTTCTTT. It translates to CASSSPPRGGGESTEAFF.

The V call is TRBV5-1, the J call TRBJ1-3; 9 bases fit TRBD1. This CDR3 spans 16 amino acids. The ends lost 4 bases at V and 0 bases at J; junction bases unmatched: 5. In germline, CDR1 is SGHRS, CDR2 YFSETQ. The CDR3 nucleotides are TGCGCCAGCAGCGATATACAGGGGGCCTCTGGAAACACCATATATTTT. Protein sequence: CASSDIQGASGNTIYF.

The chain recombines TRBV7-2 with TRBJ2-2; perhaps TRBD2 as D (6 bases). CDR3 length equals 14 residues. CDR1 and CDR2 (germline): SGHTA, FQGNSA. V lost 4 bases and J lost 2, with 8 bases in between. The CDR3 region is CASSWRVNTGELFF. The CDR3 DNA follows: TGTGCCAGCAGCTGGAGGGTTAACACCGGGGAGCTGTTTTTT.

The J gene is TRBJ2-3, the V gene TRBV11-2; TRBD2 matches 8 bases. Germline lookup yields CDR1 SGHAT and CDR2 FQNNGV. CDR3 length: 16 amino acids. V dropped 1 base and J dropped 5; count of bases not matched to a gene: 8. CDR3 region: CASSLVVSGKVDTQYF. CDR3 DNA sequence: TGTGCCAGCAGCTTAGTTGTTAGCGGGAAGGTAGATACGCAGTATTTT.

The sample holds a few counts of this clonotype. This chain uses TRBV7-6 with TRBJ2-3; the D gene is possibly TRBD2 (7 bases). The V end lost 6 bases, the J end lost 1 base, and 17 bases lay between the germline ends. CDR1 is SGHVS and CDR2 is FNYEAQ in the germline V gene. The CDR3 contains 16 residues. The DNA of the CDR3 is TGTGCCAGCAGGGTACAGGGAGGGGCCGGCACAGATACGCAGTATTTT. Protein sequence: CASRVQGGAGTDTQYF.

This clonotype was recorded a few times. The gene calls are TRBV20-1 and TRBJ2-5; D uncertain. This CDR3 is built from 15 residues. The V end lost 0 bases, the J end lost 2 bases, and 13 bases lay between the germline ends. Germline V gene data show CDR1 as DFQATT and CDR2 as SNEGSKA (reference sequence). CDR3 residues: CSARDHSPPQETQYF. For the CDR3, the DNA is TGCAGTGCTAGAGACCACTCGCCCCCACAAGAGACCCAGTACTTC.

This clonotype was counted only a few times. The CDR3 loop reads CSARDIAGGPADTQYF. DNA of the CDR3: TGCAGTGCTAGAGATATTGCGGGAGGGCCCGCAGATACGCAGTATTTT. The chain couples TRBV20-1 to TRBJ2-3, with 9 bases fitting TRBD2. Germline V lookup: CDR1 DFQATT, CDR2 SNEGSKA (reference sequence). V lost 0 bases, J lost 4 bases, and 8 bases stayed unmatched. CDR3 length: 16 amino acids.